The clone carrying this T cell receptor (beta chain) showed up many times. What it binds is unknown. This sample was included in a study of identical twins. Study results and caveats: Sharing of beta out-of-frame sequences by twins showed a weaker excess.

This CDR3 is built from 15 residues. The J segment lost 4 bases and the V segment lost 7 bases, leaving 10 bases of the junction unmatched. A single record per CDR3 protein comes from TCRdb applying MiXCR to the 5' RACE reads. Of roughly 690,000 distinct CDR3 sequences in the sample, 20% to 25% were seen once. The same data also went into a second study, on T cells expressing NK-cell markers. As that study records: The CD3+CD56-NKG2C+ fraction of several donors was likewise dominated by these clonotypes.

Sequencing was done on a sample of PBMCs. The V gene is TRBV12-3 or TRBV12-4, the J gene TRBJ2-3; 8 nucleotides agree with TRBD1. The origin of this receptor is a woman younger than 35 in good health. CDR3 sequence: CASTPGQGAADTQYF. In DNA form, the CDR3 reads TGTGCCAGCACACCGGGGCAGGGGGCCGCAGATACGCAGTATTTT.